This T cell receptor (beta chain) is from a study of cytotoxic CD8 clonotypes in ibrutinib-treated CLL. Across the study: Productive templates per sample averaged roughly 260,000; productive rearrangements, approximately 93,000.

This clone appeared once. Antigen unknown. This CDR3 is 14 amino acids long. CDR1 and CDR2 (germline): MNHEY, SVGAGI. V dropped 6 bases and J dropped 0; count of bases not matched to a gene: 5. Study-wide results and caveats: Clonality was higher at baseline than in age-matched healthy donors and tracked circulating CD8+ T-cell counts.

Method: immunoSEQ multiplex PCR; TCRdb's copy keeps in-frame clones and lacks some. The table lists about 140,000 clones, approximately 90% of them singletons, with 11% in the top ten. The sample here was PBMCs, taken after 12 months of ibrutinib treatment. This clonotype was sampled from a human donor with chronic lymphocytic leukemia. The chain carries TRBV6-5 and TRBJ2-7; 7 nucleotides align to TRBD2. CDR3 region: CASSVQRDSYEQYF. The DNA of the CDR3 is TGTGCCAGCAGCGTGCAGCGGGACTCCTACGAGCAGTACTTC.